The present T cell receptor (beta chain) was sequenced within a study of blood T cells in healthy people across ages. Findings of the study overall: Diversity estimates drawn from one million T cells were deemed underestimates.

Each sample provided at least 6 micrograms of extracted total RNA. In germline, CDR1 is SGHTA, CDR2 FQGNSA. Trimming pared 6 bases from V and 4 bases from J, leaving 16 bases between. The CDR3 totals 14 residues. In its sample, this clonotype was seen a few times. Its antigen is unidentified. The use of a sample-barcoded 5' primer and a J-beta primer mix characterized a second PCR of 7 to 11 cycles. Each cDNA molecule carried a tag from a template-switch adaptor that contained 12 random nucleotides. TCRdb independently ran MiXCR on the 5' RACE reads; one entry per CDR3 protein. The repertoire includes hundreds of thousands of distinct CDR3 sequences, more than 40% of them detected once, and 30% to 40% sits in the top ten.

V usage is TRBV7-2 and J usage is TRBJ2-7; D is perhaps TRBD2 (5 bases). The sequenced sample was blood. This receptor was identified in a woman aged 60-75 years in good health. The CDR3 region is CASSPTASGYEQYF. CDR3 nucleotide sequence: TGTGCCAGCAGTCCGACCGCCTCGGGGTACGAGCAGTACTTC.